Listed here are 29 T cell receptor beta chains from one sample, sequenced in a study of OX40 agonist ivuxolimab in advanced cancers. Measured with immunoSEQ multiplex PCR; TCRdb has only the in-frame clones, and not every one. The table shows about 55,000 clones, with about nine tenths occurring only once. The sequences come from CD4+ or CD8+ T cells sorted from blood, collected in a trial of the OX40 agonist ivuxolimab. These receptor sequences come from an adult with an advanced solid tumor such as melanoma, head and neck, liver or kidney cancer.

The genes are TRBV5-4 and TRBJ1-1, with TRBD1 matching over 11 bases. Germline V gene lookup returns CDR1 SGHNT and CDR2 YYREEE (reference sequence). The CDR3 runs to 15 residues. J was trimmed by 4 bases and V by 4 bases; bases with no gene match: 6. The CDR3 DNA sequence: TGTGCCAGCAGCCGCTCTGGGACAGGGGGCACTGAAGCTTTCTTT. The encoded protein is CASSRSGTGGTEAFF.

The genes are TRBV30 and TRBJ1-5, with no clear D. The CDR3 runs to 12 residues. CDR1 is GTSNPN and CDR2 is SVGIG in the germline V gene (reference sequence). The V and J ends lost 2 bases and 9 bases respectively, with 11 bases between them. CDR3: CAWSRTSGPQHF. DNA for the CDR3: TGTGCCTGGAGTCGGACGTCGGGGCCCCAGCATTTT.

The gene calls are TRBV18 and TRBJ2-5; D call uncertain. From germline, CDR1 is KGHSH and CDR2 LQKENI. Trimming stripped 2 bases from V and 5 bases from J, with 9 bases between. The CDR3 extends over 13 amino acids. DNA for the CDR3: TGTGCCAGCTCACCAAGGCTAGGGGAGACCCAGTACTTC. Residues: CASSPRLGETQYF.

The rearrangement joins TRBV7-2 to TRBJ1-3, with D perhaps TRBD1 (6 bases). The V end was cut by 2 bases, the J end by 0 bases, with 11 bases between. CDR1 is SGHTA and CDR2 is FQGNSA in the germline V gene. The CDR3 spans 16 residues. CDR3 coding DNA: TGTGCCAGCAGCTTAAGCGGACAGCACTCTGGAAACACCATATATTTT. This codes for CASSLSGQHSGNTIYF.

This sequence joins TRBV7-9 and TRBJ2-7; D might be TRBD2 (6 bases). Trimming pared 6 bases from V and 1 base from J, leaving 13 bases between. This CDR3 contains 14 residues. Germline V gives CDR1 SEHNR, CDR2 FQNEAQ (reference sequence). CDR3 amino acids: CASSPSSASYEQYF. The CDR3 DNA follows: TGTGCCAGCAGTCCCTCTAGCGCTTCCTACGAGCAGTACTTC.

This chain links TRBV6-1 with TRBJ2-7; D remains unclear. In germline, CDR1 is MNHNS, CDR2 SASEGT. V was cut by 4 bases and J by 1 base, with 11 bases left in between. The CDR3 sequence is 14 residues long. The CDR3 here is CASSATQSSYEQYF. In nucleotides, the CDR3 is TGTGCCAGCAGTGCAACACAGTCTTCCTACGAGCAGTACTTC.

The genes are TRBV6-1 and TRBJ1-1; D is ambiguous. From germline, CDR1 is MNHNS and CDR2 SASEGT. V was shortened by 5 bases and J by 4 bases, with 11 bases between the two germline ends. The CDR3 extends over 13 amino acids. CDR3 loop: CASSPLLGTEAFF. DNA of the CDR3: TGTGCCAGCAGTCCCCTCTTGGGCACTGAAGCTTTCTTT.

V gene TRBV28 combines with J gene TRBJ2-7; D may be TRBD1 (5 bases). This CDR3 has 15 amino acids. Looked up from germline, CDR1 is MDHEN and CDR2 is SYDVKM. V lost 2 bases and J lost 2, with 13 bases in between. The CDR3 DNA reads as TGTGCCAGCAGTTTACAGGGCGACAGAACCTACGAGCAGTACTTC. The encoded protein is CASSLQGDRTYEQYF.

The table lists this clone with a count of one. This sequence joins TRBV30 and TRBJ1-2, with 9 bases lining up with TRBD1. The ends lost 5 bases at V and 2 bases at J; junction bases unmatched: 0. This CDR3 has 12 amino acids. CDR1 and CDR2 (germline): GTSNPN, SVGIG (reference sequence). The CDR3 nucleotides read TGTGCCTGGGGACAGGGGAACTATGGCTACACCTTC. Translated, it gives CAWGQGNYGYTF.

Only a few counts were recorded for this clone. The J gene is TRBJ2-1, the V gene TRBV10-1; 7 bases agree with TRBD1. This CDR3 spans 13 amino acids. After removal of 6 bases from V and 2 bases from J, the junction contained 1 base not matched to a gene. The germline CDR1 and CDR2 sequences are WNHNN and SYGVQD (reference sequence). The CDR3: CASRGQAYNEQFF. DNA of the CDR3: TGCGCCAGCAGAGGACAGGCCTACAATGAGCAGTTCTTC.

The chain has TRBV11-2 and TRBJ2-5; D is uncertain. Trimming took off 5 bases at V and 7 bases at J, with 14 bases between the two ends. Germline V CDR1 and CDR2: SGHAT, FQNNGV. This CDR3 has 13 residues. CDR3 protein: CASSLRHPGTQYF. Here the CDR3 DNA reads TGTGCCAGCAGCCTCAGACACCCTGGGACCCAGTACTTC. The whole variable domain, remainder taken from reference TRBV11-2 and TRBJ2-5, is EAGVAQSPRYKIIEKRQSVAFWCNPISGHATLYWYQQILGQGPKLLIQFQNNGVVDDSQLPKDRFSAERLKGVDSTLKIQPAKLEDSAVYLCASSLRHPGTQYFGPGTRLLVL.

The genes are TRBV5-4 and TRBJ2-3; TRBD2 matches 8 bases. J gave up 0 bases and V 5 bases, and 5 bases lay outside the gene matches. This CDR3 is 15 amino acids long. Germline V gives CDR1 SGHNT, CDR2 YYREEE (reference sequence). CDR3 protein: CASSKSGGSTDTQYF. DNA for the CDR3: TGTGCCAGCAGTAAAAGCGGGGGTAGCACAGATACGCAGTATTTT.

The CDR3 spells CASRLGGTHGYTF. CDR3 sequence (DNA): TGTGCCAGCAGGCTAGGAGGGACCCATGGCTACACCTTC. J is TRBJ1-2 and V is TRBV28, with a possible D match to TRBD1 (5 bases). The germline gives CDR1 MDHEN, CDR2 SYDVKM. The CDR3 is made up of 13 amino acids. V lost 6 bases to trimming and J lost 6 bases, with 14 bases between them.

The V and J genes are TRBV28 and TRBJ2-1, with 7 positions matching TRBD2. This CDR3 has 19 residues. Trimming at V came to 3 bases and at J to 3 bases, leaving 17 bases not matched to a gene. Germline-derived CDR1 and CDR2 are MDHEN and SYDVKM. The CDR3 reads CASSFGVGKAGEGYNEQFF. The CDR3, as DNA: TGTGCCAGCAGTTTCGGTGTCGGTAAGGCGGGAGAAGGCTACAATGAGCAGTTCTTC.

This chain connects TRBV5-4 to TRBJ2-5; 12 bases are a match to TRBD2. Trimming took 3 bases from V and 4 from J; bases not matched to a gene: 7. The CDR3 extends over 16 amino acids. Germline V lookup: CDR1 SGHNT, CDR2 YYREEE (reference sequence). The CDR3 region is CASSWGTSGYLETQYF. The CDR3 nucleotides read TGTGCCAGCAGCTGGGGGACTAGCGGGTACTTAGAGACCCAGTACTTC.

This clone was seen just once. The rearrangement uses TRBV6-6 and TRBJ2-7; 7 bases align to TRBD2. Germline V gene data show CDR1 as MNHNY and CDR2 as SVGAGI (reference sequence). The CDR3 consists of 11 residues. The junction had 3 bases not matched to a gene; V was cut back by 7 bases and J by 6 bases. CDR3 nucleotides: TGTGCCAGCAACCCGGGGGGCGAGCAGTACTTC. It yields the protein CASNPGGEQYF.

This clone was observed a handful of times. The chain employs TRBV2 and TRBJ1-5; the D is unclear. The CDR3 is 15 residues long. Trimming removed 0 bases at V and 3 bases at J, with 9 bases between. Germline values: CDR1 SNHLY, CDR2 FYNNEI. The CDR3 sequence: CASSEAQRVNQPQHF. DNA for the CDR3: TGTGCCAGCAGTGAAGCGCAAAGGGTCAATCAGCCCCAGCATTTT.

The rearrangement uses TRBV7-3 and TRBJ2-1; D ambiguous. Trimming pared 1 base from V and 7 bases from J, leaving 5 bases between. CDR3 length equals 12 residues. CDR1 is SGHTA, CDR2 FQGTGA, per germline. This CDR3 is CASSLNRNEQFF. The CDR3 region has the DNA TGTGCCAGCAGCTTAAACAGAAATGAGCAGTTCTTC.

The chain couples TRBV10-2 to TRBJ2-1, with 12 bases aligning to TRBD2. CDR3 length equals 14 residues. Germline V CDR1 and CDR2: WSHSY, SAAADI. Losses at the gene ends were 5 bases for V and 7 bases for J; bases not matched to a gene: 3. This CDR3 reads CASSILAGGNEQFF. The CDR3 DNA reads TGCGCCAGCAGTATACTAGCGGGAGGAAATGAGCAGTTCTTC.

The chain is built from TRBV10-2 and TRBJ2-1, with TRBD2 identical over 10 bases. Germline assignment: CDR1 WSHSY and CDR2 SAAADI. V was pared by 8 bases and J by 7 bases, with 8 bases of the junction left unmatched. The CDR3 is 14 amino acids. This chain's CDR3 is CASALAGVSNEQFF. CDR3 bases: TGCGCCAGCGCCCTAGCGGGAGTGAGTAATGAGCAGTTCTTC.

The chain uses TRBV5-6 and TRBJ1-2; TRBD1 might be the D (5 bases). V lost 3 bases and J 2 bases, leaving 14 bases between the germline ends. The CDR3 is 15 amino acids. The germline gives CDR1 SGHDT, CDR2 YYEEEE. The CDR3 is CASSWERRENYGYTF. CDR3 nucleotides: TGTGCCAGCAGCTGGGAACGCAGGGAGAACTATGGCTACACCTTC.

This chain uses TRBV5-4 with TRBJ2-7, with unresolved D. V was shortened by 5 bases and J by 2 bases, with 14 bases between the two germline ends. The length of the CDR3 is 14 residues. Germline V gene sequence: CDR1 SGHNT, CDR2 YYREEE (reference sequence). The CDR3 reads CASSIGQAPYEQYF. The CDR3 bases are TGTGCCAGCAGTATCGGGCAGGCACCCTACGAGCAGTACTTC.

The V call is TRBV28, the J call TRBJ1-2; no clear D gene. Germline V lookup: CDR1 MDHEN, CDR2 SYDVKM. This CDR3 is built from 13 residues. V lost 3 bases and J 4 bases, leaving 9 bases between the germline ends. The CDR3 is CASSFASLYGYTF. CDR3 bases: TGTGCCAGCAGTTTCGCCAGCCTCTATGGCTACACCTTC.

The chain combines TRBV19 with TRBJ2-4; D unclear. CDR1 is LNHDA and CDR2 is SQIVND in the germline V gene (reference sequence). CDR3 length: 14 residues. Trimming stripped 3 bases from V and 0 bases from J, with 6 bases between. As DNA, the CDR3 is TGTGCCAGTAGTATTCTTCTAGCCAAAAACATTCAGTACTTC. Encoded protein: CASSILLAKNIQYF. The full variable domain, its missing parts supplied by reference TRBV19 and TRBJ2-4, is DGGITQSPKYLFRKEGQNVTLSCEQNLNHDAMYWYRQDPGQGLRLIYYSQIVNDFQKGDIAEGYSVSREKKESFPLTVTSAQKNPTAFYLCASSILLAKNIQYFGAGTRLSVL.

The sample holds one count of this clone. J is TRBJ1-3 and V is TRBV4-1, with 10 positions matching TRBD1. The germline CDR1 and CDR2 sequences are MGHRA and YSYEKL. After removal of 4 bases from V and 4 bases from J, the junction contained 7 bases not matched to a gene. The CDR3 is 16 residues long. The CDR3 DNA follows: TGCGCCAGCAGCCCACAGACAGGGGGCGACGGAAACACCATATATTTT. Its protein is CASSPQTGGDGNTIYF.

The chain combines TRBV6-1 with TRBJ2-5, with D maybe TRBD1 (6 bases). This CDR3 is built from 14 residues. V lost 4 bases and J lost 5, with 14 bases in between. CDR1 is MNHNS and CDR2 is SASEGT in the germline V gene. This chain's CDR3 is CASSGRGTSETQYF. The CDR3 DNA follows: TGTGCCAGCAGTGGCCGTGGGACAAGTGAGACCCAGTACTTC.

In nucleotides, the CDR3 is TGTGCCAGCAGAATAGAACTCGGACAACCTTACGAGCAGTACTTC. Its translation: CASRIELGQPYEQYF. The chain couples TRBV2 to TRBJ2-7; D might be TRBD1 (5 bases). CDR3 length: 15 amino acids. Germline V gene lookup returns CDR1 SNHLY and CDR2 FYNNEI. V was cut by 6 bases and J by 4 bases, with 19 bases left in between. Combining the CDR3 with reference TRBV2 and TRBJ2-7 gives the whole variable domain EPEVTQTPSHQVTQMGQEVILRCVPISNHLYFYWYRQILGQKVEFLVSFYNNEISEKSEIFDDQFSVERPDGSNFTLKIRSTKLEDSAMYFCASRIELGQPYEQYFGPGTRLTVT.

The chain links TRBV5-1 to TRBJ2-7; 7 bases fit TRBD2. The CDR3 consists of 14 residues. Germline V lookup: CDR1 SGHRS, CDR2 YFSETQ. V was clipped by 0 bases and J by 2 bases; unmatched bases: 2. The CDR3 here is CASSLERGTYEQYF. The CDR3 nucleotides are TGCGCCAGCAGCTTGGAGCGGGGAACCTACGAGCAGTACTTC. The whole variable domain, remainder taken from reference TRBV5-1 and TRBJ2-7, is KAGVTQTPRYLIKTRGQQVTLSCSPISGHRSVSWYQQTPGQGLQFLFEYFSETQRNKGNFPGRFSGRQFSNSRSEMNVSTLELGDSALYLCASSLERGTYEQYFGPGTRLTVT.

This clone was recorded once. The chain's CDR3 is CASSFLQGGEAFF. The CDR3 DNA follows: TGTGCCAGCAGTTTCTTACAGGGAGGTGAAGCTTTCTTT. This chain joins TRBV6-6 and TRBJ1-1; perhaps TRBD1 as D (6 bases). Trimming removed 4 bases at V and 7 bases at J, with 13 bases between. The CDR3 runs to 13 residues. CDR1 is MNHNY and CDR2 is SVGAGI in the germline V gene (reference sequence).